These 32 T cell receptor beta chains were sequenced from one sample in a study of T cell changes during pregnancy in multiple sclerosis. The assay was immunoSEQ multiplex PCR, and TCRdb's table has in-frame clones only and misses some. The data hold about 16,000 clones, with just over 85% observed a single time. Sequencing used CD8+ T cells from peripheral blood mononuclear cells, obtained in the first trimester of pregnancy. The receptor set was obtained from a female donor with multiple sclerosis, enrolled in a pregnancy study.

CDR3 in DNA: TGTGCCAGCAGTGGGACTAGCAGCCGCCCTAAAAACATTCAGTACTTC. Amino acid sequence: CASSGTSSRPKNIQYF. This chain connects TRBV2 to TRBJ2-4, with TRBD2 matching 8 bases. V trimming: 4 bases; J trimming: 4 bases; junction bases outside the gene matches: 9. The CDR3 loop spans 16 amino acids. The germline gives CDR1 SNHLY, CDR2 FYNNEI.

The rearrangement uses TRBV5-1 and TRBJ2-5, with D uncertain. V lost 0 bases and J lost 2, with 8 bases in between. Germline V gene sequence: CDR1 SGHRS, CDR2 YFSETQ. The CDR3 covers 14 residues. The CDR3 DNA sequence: TGCGCCAGCAGCTTGGGTGGGCCTCAAGAGACCCAGTACTTC. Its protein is CASSLGGPQETQYF.

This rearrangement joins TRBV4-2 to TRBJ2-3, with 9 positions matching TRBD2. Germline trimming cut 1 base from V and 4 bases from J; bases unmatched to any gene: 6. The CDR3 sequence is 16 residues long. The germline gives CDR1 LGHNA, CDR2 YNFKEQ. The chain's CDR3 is CASSQVLAGGADTQYF. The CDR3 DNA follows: TGTGCCAGCAGCCAAGTACTGGCGGGGGGGGCAGATACGCAGTATTTT.

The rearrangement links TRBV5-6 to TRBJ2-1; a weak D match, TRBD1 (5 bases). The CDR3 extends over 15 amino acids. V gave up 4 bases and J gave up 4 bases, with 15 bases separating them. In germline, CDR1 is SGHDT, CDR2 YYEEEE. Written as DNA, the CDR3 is TGTGCCAGCAGCGGCGGCAAAGACAGATACAATGAGCAGTTCTTC. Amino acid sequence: CASSGGKDRYNEQFF.

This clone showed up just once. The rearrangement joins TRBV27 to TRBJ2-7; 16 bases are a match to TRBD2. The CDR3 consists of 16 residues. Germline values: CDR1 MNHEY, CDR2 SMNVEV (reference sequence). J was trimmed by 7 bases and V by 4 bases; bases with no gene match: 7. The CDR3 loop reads CASSSGTSGRAREQYF. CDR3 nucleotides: TGTGCCAGCAGTTCCGGGACTAGCGGGAGGGCGCGGGAGCAGTACTTC.

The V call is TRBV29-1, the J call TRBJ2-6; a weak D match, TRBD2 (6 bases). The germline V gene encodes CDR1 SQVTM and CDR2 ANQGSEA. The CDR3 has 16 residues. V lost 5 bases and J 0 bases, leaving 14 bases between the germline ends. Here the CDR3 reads CSVLGLESSGANVLTF. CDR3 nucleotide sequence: TGCAGCGTTTTGGGACTCGAATCCTCTGGGGCCAACGTCCTGACTTTC.

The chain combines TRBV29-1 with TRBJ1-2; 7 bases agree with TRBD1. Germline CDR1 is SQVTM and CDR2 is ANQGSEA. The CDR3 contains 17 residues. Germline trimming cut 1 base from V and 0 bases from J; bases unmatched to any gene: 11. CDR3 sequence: CSVEGIQGLPSNYGYTF. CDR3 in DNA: TGCAGCGTTGAAGGGATACAGGGGCTTCCTTCTAACTATGGCTACACCTTC.

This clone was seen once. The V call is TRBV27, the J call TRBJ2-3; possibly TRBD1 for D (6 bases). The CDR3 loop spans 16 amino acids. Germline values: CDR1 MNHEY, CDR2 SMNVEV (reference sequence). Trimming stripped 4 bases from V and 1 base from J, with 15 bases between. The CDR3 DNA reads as TGTGCCAGCAGTTCGCAACAGGGTTTGCGCACAGATACGCAGTATTTT. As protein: CASSSQQGLRTDTQYF.

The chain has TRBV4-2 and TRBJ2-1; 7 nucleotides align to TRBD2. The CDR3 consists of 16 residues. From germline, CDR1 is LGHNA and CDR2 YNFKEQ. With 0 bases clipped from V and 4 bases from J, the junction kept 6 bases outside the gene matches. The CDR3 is CASSQDGAGDYNEQFF. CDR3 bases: TGTGCCAGCAGCCAAGACGGGGCGGGGGATTACAATGAGCAGTTCTTC.

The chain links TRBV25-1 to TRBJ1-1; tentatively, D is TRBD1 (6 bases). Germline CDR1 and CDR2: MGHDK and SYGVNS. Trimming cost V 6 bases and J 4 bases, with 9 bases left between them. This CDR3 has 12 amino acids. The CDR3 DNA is TGTGCCAGCAGCAAAGGGGGCACTGAAGCTTTCTTT. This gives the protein CASSKGGTEAFF.

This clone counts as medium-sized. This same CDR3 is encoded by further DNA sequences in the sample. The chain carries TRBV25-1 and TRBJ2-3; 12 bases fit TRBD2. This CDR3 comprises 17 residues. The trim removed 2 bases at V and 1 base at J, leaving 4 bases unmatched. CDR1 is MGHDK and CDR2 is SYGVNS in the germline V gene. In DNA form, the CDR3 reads TGTGCCAGCAGTGAACGGGCTAGCGGGAGGGGCACAGATACGCAGTATTTT. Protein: CASSERASGRGTDTQYF.

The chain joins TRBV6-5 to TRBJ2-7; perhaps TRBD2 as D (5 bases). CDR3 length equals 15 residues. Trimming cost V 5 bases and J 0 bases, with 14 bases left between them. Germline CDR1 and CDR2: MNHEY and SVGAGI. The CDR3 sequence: CASSTLGVLSYEQYF. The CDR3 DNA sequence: TGTGCCAGCAGTACCCTCGGGGTCCTCTCCTACGAGCAGTACTTC.

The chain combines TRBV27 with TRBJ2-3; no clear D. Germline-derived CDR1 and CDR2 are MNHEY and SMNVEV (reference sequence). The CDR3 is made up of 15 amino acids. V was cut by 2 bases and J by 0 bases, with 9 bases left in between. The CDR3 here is CASSLVQVSTDTQYF. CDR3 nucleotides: TGTGCCAGCAGTTTAGTCCAGGTTAGCACAGATACGCAGTATTTT.

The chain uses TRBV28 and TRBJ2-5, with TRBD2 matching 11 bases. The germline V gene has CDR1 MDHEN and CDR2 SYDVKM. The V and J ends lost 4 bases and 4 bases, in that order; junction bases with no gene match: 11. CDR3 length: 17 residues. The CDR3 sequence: CASSSPNLLAGVETQYF. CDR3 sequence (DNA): TGTGCCAGCAGTTCCCCGAACTTACTAGCGGGGGTAGAGACCCAGTACTTC.

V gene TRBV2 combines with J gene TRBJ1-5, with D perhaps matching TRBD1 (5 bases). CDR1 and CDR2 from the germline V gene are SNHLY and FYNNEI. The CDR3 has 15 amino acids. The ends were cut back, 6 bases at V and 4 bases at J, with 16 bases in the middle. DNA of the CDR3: TGTGCCAGCAGGAGGGGATTGGAGGGAAATCAGCCCCAGCATTTT. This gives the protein CASRRGLEGNQPQHF.

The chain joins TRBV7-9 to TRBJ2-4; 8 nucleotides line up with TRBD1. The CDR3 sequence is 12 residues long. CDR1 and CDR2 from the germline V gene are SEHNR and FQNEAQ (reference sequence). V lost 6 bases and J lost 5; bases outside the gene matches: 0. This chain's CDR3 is CASRDRENIQYF. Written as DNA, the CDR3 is TGTGCCAGCAGGGACAGGGAAAACATTCAGTACTTC.

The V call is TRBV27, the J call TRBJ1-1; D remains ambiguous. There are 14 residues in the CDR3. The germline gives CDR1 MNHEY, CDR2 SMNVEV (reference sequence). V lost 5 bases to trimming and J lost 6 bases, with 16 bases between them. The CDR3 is CASSLKGGGPEAFF. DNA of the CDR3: TGTGCCAGCAGTCTAAAGGGTGGAGGCCCTGAAGCTTTCTTT.

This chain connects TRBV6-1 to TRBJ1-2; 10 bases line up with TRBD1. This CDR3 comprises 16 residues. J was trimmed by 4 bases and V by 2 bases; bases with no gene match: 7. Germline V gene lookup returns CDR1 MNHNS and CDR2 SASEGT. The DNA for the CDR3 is TGTGCCAGCAGTGAACCCCAGGGACAGGGGACCTATGGCTACACCTTC. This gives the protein CASSEPQGQGTYGYTF.

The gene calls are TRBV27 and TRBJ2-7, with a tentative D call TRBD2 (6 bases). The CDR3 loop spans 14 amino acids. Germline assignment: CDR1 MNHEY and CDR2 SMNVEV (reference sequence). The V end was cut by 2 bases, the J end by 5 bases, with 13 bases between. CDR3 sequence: CASSLNGGGHEQYF. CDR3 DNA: TGTGCCAGCAGTTTAAACGGGGGTGGGCACGAGCAGTACTTC.

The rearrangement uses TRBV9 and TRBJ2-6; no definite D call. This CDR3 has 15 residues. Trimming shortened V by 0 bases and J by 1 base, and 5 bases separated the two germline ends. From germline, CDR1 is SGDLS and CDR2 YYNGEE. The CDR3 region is CASSVAQSGANVLTF. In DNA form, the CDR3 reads TGTGCCAGCAGCGTAGCTCAGTCTGGGGCCAACGTCCTGACTTTC.

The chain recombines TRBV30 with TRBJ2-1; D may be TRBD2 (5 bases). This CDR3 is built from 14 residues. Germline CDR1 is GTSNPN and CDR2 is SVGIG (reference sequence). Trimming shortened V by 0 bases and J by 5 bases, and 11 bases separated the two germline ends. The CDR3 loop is CAWSVPAGHNEQFF. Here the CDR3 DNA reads TGTGCCTGGAGTGTCCCGGCGGGCCACAATGAGCAGTTCTTC.

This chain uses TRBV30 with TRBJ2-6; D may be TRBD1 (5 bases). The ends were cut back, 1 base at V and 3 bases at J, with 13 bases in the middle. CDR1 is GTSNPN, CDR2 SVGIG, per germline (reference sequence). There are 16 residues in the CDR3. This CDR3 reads CAWSGLTALGANVLTF. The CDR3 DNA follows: TGTGCCTGGAGTGGGCTGACAGCTCTTGGGGCCAACGTCCTGACTTTC. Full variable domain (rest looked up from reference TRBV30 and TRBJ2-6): SQTIHQWPATLVQPVGSPLSLECTVEGTSNPNLYWYRQAAGRGLQLLFYSVGIGQISSEVPQNLSASRPQDRQFILSSKKLLLSDSGFYLCAWSGLTALGANVLTFGAGSRLTVL.

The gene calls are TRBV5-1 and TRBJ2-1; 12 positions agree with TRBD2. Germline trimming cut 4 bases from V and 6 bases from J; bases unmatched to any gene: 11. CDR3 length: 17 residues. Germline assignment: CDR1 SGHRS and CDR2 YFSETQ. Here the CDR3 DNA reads TGCGCCAGCAGCCCTTTCTCCCCTAGCGGGAGGGCCAATGAGCAGTTCTTC. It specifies CASSPFSPSGRANEQFF.

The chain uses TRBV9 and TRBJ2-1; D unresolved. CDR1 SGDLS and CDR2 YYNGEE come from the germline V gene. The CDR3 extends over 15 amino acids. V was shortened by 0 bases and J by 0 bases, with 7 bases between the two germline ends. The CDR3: CASSVEASSYNEQFF. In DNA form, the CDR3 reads TGTGCCAGCAGCGTAGAGGCTAGCTCCTACAATGAGCAGTTCTTC. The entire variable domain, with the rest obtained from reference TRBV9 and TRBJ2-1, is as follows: DSGVTQTPKHLITATGQRVTLRCSPRSGDLSVYWYQQSLDQGLQFLIQYYNGEERAKGNILERFSAQQFPDLHSELNLSSLELGDSALYFCASSVEASSYNEQFFGPGTRLTVL.

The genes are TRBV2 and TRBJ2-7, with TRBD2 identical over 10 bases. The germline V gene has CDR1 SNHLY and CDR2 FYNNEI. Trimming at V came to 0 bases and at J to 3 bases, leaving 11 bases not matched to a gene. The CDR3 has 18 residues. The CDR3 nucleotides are TGTGCCAGCAGTGAAGCGGGGTTAGCGGGAGGAGGTTTCTACGAGCAGTACTTC. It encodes CASSEAGLAGGGFYEQYF.

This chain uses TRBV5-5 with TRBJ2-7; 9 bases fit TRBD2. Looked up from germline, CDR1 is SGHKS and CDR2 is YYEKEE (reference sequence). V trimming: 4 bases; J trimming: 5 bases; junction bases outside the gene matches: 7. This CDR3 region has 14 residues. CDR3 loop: CASSRTSERNEQYF. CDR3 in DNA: TGTGCCAGCAGCCGGACTAGCGAGCGCAACGAGCAGTACTTC.

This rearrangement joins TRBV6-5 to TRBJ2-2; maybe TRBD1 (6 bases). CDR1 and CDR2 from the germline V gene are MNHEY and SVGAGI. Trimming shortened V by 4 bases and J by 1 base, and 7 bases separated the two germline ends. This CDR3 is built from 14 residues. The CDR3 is CASSWTENTGELFF. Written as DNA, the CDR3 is TGTGCCAGCAGTTGGACAGAGAACACCGGGGAGCTGTTTTTT.

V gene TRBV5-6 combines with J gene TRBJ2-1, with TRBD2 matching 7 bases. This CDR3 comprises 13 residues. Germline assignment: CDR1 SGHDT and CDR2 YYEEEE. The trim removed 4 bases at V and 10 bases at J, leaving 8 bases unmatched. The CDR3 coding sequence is TGTGCCAGCAGCCCGGGACCCGGGGGGGAGCAGTTCTTC. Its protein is CASSPGPGGEQFF. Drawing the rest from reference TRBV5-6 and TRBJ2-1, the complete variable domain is DAGVTQSPTHLIKTRGQQVTLRCSPKSGHDTVSWYQQALGQGPQFIFQYYEEEERQRGNFPDRFSGHQFPNYSSELNVNALLLGDSALYLCASSPGPGGEQFFGPGTRLTVL.

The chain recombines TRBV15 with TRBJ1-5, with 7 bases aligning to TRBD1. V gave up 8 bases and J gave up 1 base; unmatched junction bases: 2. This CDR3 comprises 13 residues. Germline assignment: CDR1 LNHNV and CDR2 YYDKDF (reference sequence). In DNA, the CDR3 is TGTGCCACCGGACAGGAAAGCAATCAGCCCCAGCATTTT. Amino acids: CATGQESNQPQHF.

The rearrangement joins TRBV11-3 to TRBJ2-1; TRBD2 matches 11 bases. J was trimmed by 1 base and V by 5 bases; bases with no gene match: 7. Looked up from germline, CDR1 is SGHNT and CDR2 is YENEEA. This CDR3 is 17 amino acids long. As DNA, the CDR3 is TGTGCCAGCAGCCTTAGCGGGGGGGCCGGATCCTACAATGAGCAGTTCTTC. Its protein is CASSLSGGAGSYNEQFF.

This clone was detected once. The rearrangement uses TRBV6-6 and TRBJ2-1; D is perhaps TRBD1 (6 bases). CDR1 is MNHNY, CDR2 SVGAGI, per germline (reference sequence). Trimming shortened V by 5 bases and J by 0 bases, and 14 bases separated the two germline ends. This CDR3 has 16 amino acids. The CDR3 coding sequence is TGTGCCAGCAGTCTTTTTCAGGGGAACTCCTACAATGAGCAGTTCTTC. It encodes CASSLFQGNSYNEQFF.

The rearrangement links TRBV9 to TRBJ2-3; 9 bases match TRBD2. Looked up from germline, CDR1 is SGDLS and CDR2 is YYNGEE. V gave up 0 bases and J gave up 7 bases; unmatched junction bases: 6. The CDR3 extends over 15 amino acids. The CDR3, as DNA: TGTGCCAGCAGCGTAGTAGCGGGAGTGGATCATACGCAGTATTTT. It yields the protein CASSVVAGVDHTQYF.